This T cell receptor beta chain was identified in a study of cytomegalovirus exposure and HLA in healthy donors. Across the whole study: Unique TCR beta sequences numbering about 100 million came from 190 million or so T cells in an earlier analysis.

The CDR3 is made up of 12 amino acids. J was trimmed by 5 bases and V by 5 bases; bases with no gene match: 1. In germline, CDR1 is PRHDT, CDR2 FYEKMQ (reference sequence). This PCR relied on a set of 60 Vbeta primers and 13 Jbeta primers. Clones were sequenced by immunoSEQ multiplex PCR, and TCRdb holds only the in-frame ones, with some missing. The sample has approximately 120,000 clones, 75% to 85% seen once. As concerns this clone: What it recognizes is unknown.

Study-level results: Reports credit the classifier with highly specific, highly sensitive diagnosis of cytomegalovirus status.

This receptor was obtained from a woman aged 45-65 years in good health and CMV-seropositive. This chain uses TRBV13 with TRBJ2-7, with 9 bases fitting TRBD1. Sequences were obtained from PBMCs. The CDR3 is CASSGQGNEQYF. CDR3 in DNA: TGTGCCAGCAGCGGACAGGGGAACGAGCAGTACTTC. Full variable domain (outside the CDR3, taken from reference TRBV13 and TRBJ2-7): AAGVIQSPRHLIKEKRETATLKCYPIPRHDTVYWYQQGPGQDPQFLISFYEKMQSDKGSIPDRFSAQQFSDYHSELNMSSLELGDSALYFCASSGQGNEQYFGPGTRLTVT.